These 32 T cell receptor beta chains share one sample of origin, sequenced in a study of regulatory T cells in long-lasting Graves disease. Time point noted: newly diagnosed GD, antithyroid drugs for less than 3 months. Scientists built the TCR library using RNA that was extracted from PBMCs. Arm-PCR of CDR3 regions and iRepertoire HTBI primers were the basis on which TCR beta libraries were built. Each CDR3 protein is one row after TCRdb ran MiXCR on the multiplex PCR reads. Counted here are roughly 420,000 distinct CDR3 sequences, about 14% occurring once; the ten biggest clones make up more than 15%. These data were also filed under a second study, of T cells in Graves' hyperthyroidism and ophthalmopathy.

The sequenced sample was peripheral blood mononuclear cells (PBMCs), obtained at new diagnosis, from a patient treated with antithyroid drugs. Receptors originate from a woman aged 50 to 60 with Graves disease.

This clonotype came up a few times. The chain has TRBV6-9 and TRBJ2-1; 10 bases match TRBD2. Germline assignment: CDR1 MNHGY and CDR2 SVAAGI. The length of the CDR3 is 17 residues. Trimming at V came to 3 bases and at J to 0 bases, leaving 5 bases not matched to a gene. The CDR3 region is CASSYGAGGSSYNEQFF. CDR3 DNA sequence: TGTGCCAGCAGTTACGGAGCGGGAGGGAGCTCCTACAATGAGCAGTTCTTC.

This clonotype showed up just a few times. The chain joins TRBV28 to TRBJ2-3, with D possibly matching TRBD1 (6 bases). The V end was cut by 7 bases, the J end by 2 bases, with 19 bases between. The CDR3 has 16 residues. Germline V gives CDR1 MDHEN, CDR2 SYDVKM. Written as DNA, the CDR3 is TGTGCCAGCACCCCTACCGGGACAAGACACACAGATACGCAGTATTTT. It specifies CASTPTGTRHTDTQYF.

This clonotype was found once. J is TRBJ2-5 and V is TRBV30; D uncertain. This CDR3 contains 14 residues. Germline lookup yields CDR1 GTSNPN and CDR2 SVGIG (reference sequence). The V and J ends lost 4 bases and 5 bases respectively, with 17 bases between them. Here the CDR3 DNA reads TGTGCCTGGAACCCGGGCAGCCTCCACGAGACCCAGTACTTC. Its translation: CAWNPGSLHETQYF.

On this clonotype: Being one base from a much bigger clone, this may be a read error. J is TRBJ2-3 and V is TRBV6-1; D is possibly TRBD1 (5 bases). The CDR3 runs to 15 residues. Germline loops: CDR1 MNHNS, CDR2 SASEGT. CDR3: CTSPAGYRSTDTQYF. Here the CDR3 DNA reads TGTACCAGTCCGGCCGGCTACAGGAGCACAGATACGCAGTATTTT.

Many counts were recorded for this clonotype. The gene calls are TRBV20-1 and TRBJ2-7; TRBD1 matches 10 bases. The J segment lost 5 bases and the V segment lost 6 bases, leaving 7 bases of the junction unmatched. The CDR3 contains 13 residues. Per the germline V gene, CDR1 is DFQATT and CDR2 is SNEGSKA (reference sequence). This chain's CDR3 is CSATRDRGDEQYF. The CDR3 DNA reads TGCAGTGCCACCCGGGACAGGGGCGACGAGCAGTACTTC.

This clonotype has just a few counts. This sequence may be a read error, since a much larger clone differs from it by one base. The chain combines TRBV7-3 with TRBJ2-5, with D perhaps TRBD1 (7 bases). Trimming took 2 bases from V and 5 from J, leaving 15 bases between them. Germline V gene sequence: CDR1 SGHTA, CDR2 FQGTGA. This CDR3 comprises 15 residues. DNA of the CDR3: TGTGCCAGCAGCTTACAGGGGGTGCGGGGTGAGACCCAGTACTTC. This gives the protein CASSLQGVRGETQYF.

In its sample, this clonotype was seen many times. This sequence joins TRBV9 and TRBJ2-7, with a possible D match to TRBD1 (5 bases). The V gene's germline CDR1 is SGDLS and CDR2 YYNGEE. Trimming shortened V by 1 base and J by 4 bases, and 9 bases separated the two germline ends. The CDR3 totals 13 residues. The CDR3 DNA reads as TGTGCCAGCAGCGTACTGGGGCCTTACGAGCAGTACTTC. Its translation: CASSVLGPYEQYF.

The J gene is TRBJ2-7, the V gene TRBV18, with 10 nucleotides matching TRBD1. The CDR3 consists of 14 residues. The germline gives CDR1 KGHSH, CDR2 LQKENI. V trimming: 9 bases; J trimming: 4 bases; junction bases outside the gene matches: 9. The CDR3 loop is CASLPGQGFYEQYF. CDR3 DNA: TGTGCCAGTCTGCCGGGACAGGGGTTTTACGAGCAGTACTTC.

This clonotype was seen a handful of times. The chain carries TRBV7-8 and TRBJ2-7; 12 nucleotides agree with TRBD2. Germline V CDR1 and CDR2: SGHVS, FQNEAQ. The CDR3 sequence is 16 residues long. Losses at the gene ends were 5 bases for V and 7 bases for J; bases not matched to a gene: 12. The CDR3 sequence is CASSQAGLAGGGEQYF. CDR3 nucleotide sequence: TGTGCCAGCAGCCAAGCTGGGCTAGCGGGAGGGGGGGAGCAGTACTTC.

The chain combines TRBV19 with TRBJ2-5, with 7 positions matching TRBD1. CDR3 length: 15 residues. Trimming took 6 bases from V and 1 from J; bases not matched to a gene: 8. Germline loops: CDR1 LNHDA, CDR2 SQIVND (reference sequence). The CDR3 protein is CASRSGQLTQETQYF. In DNA form, the CDR3 reads TGTGCCAGTAGGTCGGGACAGCTAACCCAAGAGACCCAGTACTTC.

There are a few counts of this clonotype. The chain is built from TRBV27 and TRBJ2-2, with D perhaps given as TRBD1 or TRBD2 (6 bases each). CDR3 length: 14 residues. Germline assignment: CDR1 MNHEY and CDR2 SMNVEV (reference sequence). Trimming shortened V by 10 bases and J by 1 base, and 13 bases separated the two germline ends. The CDR3: CATRGQKNTGELFF. The CDR3 DNA follows: TGTGCCACCCGGGGGCAGAAGAACACCGGGGAGCTGTTTTTT.

The table lists this clonotype with many counts. This chain connects TRBV20-1 to TRBJ1-5; D remains unclear. Germline CDR1 is DFQATT and CDR2 is SNEGSKA (reference sequence). The CDR3 is 15 amino acids. Trimming stripped 0 bases from V and 11 bases from J, with 20 bases between. CDR3 in amino acids: CSARDLRQEILSQHF. The CDR3 DNA reads TGCAGTGCTAGAGATCTCAGGCAGGAAATTTTGTCCCAGCATTTT.

The chain joins TRBV7-9 to TRBJ2-1; 8 bases fit TRBD2. Germline trimming cut 2 bases from V and 2 bases from J; bases unmatched to any gene: 5. CDR3 length equals 16 residues. Germline CDR1 SEHNR, CDR2 FQNEAQ (reference sequence). CDR3 residues: CASSLWGGRPYNEQFF. The CDR3 nucleotides are TGTGCCAGCAGCTTATGGGGCGGGAGGCCCTACAATGAGCAGTTCTTC.

This clonotype was seen repeatedly, ten times or more. This sequence joins TRBV28 and TRBJ1-4; TRBD1 might be the D (6 bases). The CDR3 has 12 residues. Germline values: CDR1 MDHEN, CDR2 SYDVKM. Trimming shortened V by 5 bases and J by 11 bases, and 12 bases separated the two germline ends. In DNA form, the CDR3 reads TGTGCCAGCAGTCCTAGGACAGAGAAACTGTTTTTT. Translated: CASSPRTEKLFF.

Only a few counts were recorded for this clonotype. CDR3 residues: CSVGEGGYGYTF. CDR3 bases: TGCAGCGTTGGAGAGGGGGGCTATGGCTACACCTTC. This sequence joins TRBV29-1 and TRBJ1-2, with D possibly matching TRBD1 (6 bases). V shed 4 bases and J shed 4 bases, with 10 bases lying between them. CDR1 SQVTM and CDR2 ANQGSEA come from the germline V gene. CDR3 size: 12 residues.

This clonotype turned up a few times. The chain links TRBV10-3 to TRBJ2-1; D gene uncertain. The germline V gene has CDR1 ENHRY and CDR2 SYGVKD. The CDR3 length is 16 residues. Between the trimmed V and J ends, which lost 3 bases and 3 bases, there was a span of 15 bases. The CDR3 spells CAISDGLKLGYNEQFF. CDR3 sequence (DNA): TGTGCCATCAGTGATGGTCTGAAATTGGGCTACAATGAGCAGTTCTTC.

This clonotype was seen many times. CDR3 amino acids: CAWKVPSPLHF. The CDR3 DNA follows: TGTGCCTGGAAAGTCCCCTCTCCCCTCCACTTT. The chain carries TRBV30 and TRBJ1-6, with D uncertain. The CDR3 sequence is 11 residues long. Germline V gives CDR1 GTSNPN, CDR2 SVGIG (reference sequence). V gave up 4 bases and J gave up 13 bases, with 11 bases separating them. The variable domain in full, with the rest retrieved from reference TRBV30 and TRBJ1-6, is SQTIHQWPATLVQPVGSPLSLECTVEGTSNPNLYWYRQAAGRGLQLLFYSVGIGQISSEVPQNLSASRPQDRQFILSSKKLLLSDSGFYLCAWKVPSPLHFGNGTRLTVT.

This clonotype has just a few counts. J is TRBJ1-2 and V is TRBV3-1; D is perhaps TRBD1 (5 bases). Trimming pared 1 base from V and 2 bases from J, leaving 11 bases between. This CDR3 comprises 15 residues. Germline CDR1 LGHDT, CDR2 YNNKEL (reference sequence). CDR3 sequence (DNA): TGTGCCAGCAGCCAAGGGGGCAGCCCGAACTATGGCTACACCTTC. It is translated as CASSQGGSPNYGYTF.

This clonotype has ten or more counts. This chain links TRBV5-1 with TRBJ1-1; 7 bases are a match to TRBD1. Germline CDR1 is SGHRS and CDR2 is YFSETQ. The CDR3 spans 15 residues. Trimming took 4 bases from V and 0 from J; bases not matched to a gene: 6. The CDR3 loop reads CASSETGQLNTEAFF. CDR3 bases: TGCGCCAGCAGCGAAACGGGACAGCTGAACACTGAAGCTTTCTTT.

This clonotype occurred a few times. This sequence joins TRBV29-1 and TRBJ1-2, with 12 bases matching TRBD1. The CDR3 length is 18 residues. Germline lookup yields CDR1 SQVTM and CDR2 ANQGSEA. The ends lost 5 bases at V and 6 bases at J; junction bases unmatched: 19. The CDR3 DNA follows: TGCAGCGTTTTTTATGAAGGGACAGGGGGCGAAGGTCTTCATGGCTACACCTTC. Amino acids: CSVFYEGTGGEGLHGYTF.

This clonotype has a single count. This sequence joins TRBV3-1 and TRBJ1-2; a weak D match, TRBD1 (5 bases). Trimming pared 3 bases from V and 5 bases from J, leaving 28 bases between. The germline V gene has CDR1 LGHDT and CDR2 YNNKEL (reference sequence). This CDR3 is built from 19 residues. The CDR3 region is CASSQTYPTAGKVRYGYTF. The CDR3 DNA is TGTGCCAGCAGCCAGACATACCCCACGGCAGGGAAGGTTCGGTATGGCTACACCTTC.

Remarks on this clonotype: This sequence may be a read error, since a much larger clone differs from it by one base. This chain uses TRBV10-3 with TRBJ2-1, with 13 bases identical to TRBD2. The ends lost 0 bases at V and 5 bases at J; junction bases unmatched: 4. The V gene's germline CDR1 is ENHRY and CDR2 SYGVKD. This CDR3 has 17 amino acids. The CDR3 DNA reads TGTGCCATCAGTGAGTCAGGACTAGCGGGAGACCACAATGAGCAGTTCTTC. Amino acid sequence: CAISESGLAGDHNEQFF.

This clonotype was seen many times. The V and J genes are TRBV5-8 and TRBJ2-7, with 7 bases fitting TRBD1. The length of the CDR3 is 12 residues. The V gene's germline CDR1 is SGHTS and CDR2 YDEGEE. Losses at the gene ends were 3 bases for V and 6 bases for J; bases not matched to a gene: 3. Here the CDR3 DNA reads TGTGCCAGCAGCTCCCGACAGGGCGAGCAGTACTTC. Amino acid sequence: CASSSRQGEQYF.

This clonotype was picked up many times. This sequence joins TRBV20-1 and TRBJ2-1; 10 positions match TRBD2. Looked up from germline, CDR1 is DFQATT and CDR2 is SNEGSKA (reference sequence). This CDR3 region has 14 residues. V shed 1 base, J shed 8 bases, and the junction held 5 bases outside the gene matches. CDR3 sequence (DNA): TGCAGTGCTAGAGTAGTACTAGCGGGGTATGAGCAGTTCTTC. It specifies CSARVVLAGYEQFF.

This clonotype has more than one count but fewer than ten. The chain employs TRBV28 and TRBJ2-7, with TRBD2 as a possible D gene (5 bases). This CDR3 is built from 12 residues. The V end lost 4 bases, the J end lost 5 bases, and 9 bases lay between the germline ends. CDR1 is MDHEN, CDR2 SYDVKM, per germline. The CDR3 DNA follows: TGTGCCAGCAGTTCGCTAGCTCACGAGCAGTACTTC. Translating it yields CASSSLAHEQYF.

This clonotype came up many times. This chain links TRBV3-1 with TRBJ1-3; D might be TRBD1 (5 bases). Germline CDR1 reads LGHDT; CDR2 reads YNNKEL (reference sequence). The V end lost 6 bases, the J end lost 0 bases, and 18 bases lay between the germline ends. This CDR3 has 17 amino acids. The CDR3 nucleotides are TGTGCCAGCAGTGATTCTCCCGGGGGTCACTCTGGAAACACCATATATTTT. Amino acids: CASSDSPGGHSGNTIYF.

This clonotype was seen a handful of times. The J gene is TRBJ2-1, the V gene TRBV6-4, with 10 bases fitting TRBD2. The junction had 6 bases not matched to a gene; V was cut back by 0 bases and J by 4 bases. The CDR3 runs to 17 residues. CDR1 is MRHNA, CDR2 SNTAGT, per germline. CDR3 nucleotide sequence: TGTGCCAGCAGTGACTCGTATCTAGCGGGAGTATACAATGAGCAGTTCTTC. It is translated as CASSDSYLAGVYNEQFF.

There are a few counts of this clonotype. The V call is TRBV6-5, the J call TRBJ2-3; TRBD2 matches 13 bases. Germline V gene data show CDR1 as MNHEY and CDR2 as SVGAGI. This CDR3 region has 15 residues. Trimming cost V 4 bases and J 7 bases; bases outside gene matches: 5. DNA for the CDR3: TGTGCCAGCAGTTTCGGGACTAGCGGGATACATACGCAGTATTTT. Protein sequence: CASSFGTSGIHTQYF.

In this sample, this clonotype turned up a few times. The J gene is TRBJ1-6, the V gene TRBV30; 7 bases are a match to TRBD1. Germline CDR1 is GTSNPN and CDR2 is SVGIG (reference sequence). This CDR3 spans 17 amino acids. Unmatched junction bases numbered 7, after V lost 0 bases and J lost 2 bases. The CDR3 DNA reads TGTGCCTGGAGTGTTGACAGGGCCTTTACCTATAATTCACCCCTCCACTTT. Protein product: CAWSVDRAFTYNSPLHF.

This clonotype was observed at least ten times. The chain links TRBV18 to TRBJ2-7; D might be TRBD1 (6 bases). CDR3 size: 14 residues. The germline V and J ends were trimmed by 1 base and 4 bases, with 11 bases remaining between them. The germline CDR1 and CDR2 sequences are KGHSH and LQKENI. The CDR3 is CASSPRQEVYEQYF. CDR3 DNA sequence: TGTGCCAGCTCACCACGACAGGAGGTGTACGAGCAGTACTTC.

This clonotype was detected once. The V and J genes are TRBV12-3 or TRBV12-4 and TRBJ2-7; perhaps D is TRBD1 or TRBD2 (6 bases each). The CDR3 contains 14 residues. V shed 7 bases and J shed 2 bases, with 15 bases lying between them. The CDR3 sequence: CASNRGGGTYEQYF. DNA for the CDR3: TGTGCCAGCAACCGAGGGGGAGGTACCTACGAGCAGTACTTC.

This clonotype occurred many times. The rearrangement uses TRBV10-3 and TRBJ2-1; D remains unclear. Trimming stripped 4 bases from V and 2 bases from J, with 12 bases between. The CDR3 is 15 residues long. Germline V gene sequence: CDR1 ENHRY, CDR2 SYGVKD. In DNA, the CDR3 is TGTGCCATCAGTGGTTCTAGGTTACCCTACAATGAGCAGTTCTTC. Protein: CAISGSRLPYNEQFF.